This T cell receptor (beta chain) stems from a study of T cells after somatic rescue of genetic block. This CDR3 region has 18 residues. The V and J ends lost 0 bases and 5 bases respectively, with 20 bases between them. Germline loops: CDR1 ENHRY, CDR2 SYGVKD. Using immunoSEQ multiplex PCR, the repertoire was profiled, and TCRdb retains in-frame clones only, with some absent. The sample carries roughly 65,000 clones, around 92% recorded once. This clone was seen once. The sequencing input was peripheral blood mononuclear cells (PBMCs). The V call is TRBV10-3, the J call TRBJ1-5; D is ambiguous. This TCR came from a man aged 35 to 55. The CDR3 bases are TGTGCCATCAGTGAGTCTTGGACTACCGGTTCTGGGGATCAGCCCCAGCATTTT. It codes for CAISESWTTGSGDQPQHF.